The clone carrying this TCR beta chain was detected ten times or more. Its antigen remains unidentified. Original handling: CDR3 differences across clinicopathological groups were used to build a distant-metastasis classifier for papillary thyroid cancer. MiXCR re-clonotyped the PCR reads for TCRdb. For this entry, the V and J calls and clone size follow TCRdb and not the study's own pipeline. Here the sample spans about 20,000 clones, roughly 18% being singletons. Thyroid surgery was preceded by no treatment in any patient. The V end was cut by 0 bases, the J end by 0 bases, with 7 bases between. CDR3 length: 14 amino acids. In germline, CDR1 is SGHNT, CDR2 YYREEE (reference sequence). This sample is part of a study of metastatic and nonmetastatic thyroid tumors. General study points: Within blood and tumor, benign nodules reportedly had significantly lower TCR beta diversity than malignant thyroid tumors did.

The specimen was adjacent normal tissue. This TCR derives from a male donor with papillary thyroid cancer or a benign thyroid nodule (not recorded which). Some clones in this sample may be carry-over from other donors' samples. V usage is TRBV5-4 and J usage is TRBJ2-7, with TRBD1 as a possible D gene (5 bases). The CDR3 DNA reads TGTGCCAGCAGCTTGGACGACAGCTCCTACGAGCAGTACTTC. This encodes CASSLDDSSYEQYF.